The 20 T cell receptor beta chains below come from one sample, sequenced in a study of T cells in Graves' hyperthyroidism and ophthalmopathy. Amplification of TCR beta CDR3 regions used RNA as the template. HTBI primers were the set used in a first-round RT-PCR of the TCR CDR3. TCRdb fed the multiplex PCR reads into MiXCR, producing one record per CDR3 protein. The profile shows fewer than 550,000 distinct CDR3 sequences, roughly a quarter of them singletons. The material sequenced was blood. The source is a woman in her thirties with Graves' ophthalmopathy.

This clonotype was recorded many times. The chain combines TRBV2 with TRBJ1-5; 7 bases match TRBD1. Unmatched junction bases numbered 4, after V lost 8 bases and J lost 3 bases. The germline V gene encodes CDR1 SNHLY and CDR2 FYNNEI. The CDR3 has 13 amino acids. CDR3 in amino acids: CASGTDLNQPQHF. CDR3 sequence (DNA): TGTGCCAGCGGGACAGACCTCAATCAGCCCCAGCATTTT.

The sample holds a few counts of this clonotype. The chain recombines TRBV15 with TRBJ1-2, with 8 bases lining up with TRBD1. Germline V gives CDR1 LNHNV, CDR2 YYDKDF (reference sequence). J lost 4 bases, V lost 5 bases, and 12 bases had no gene match. The CDR3 is made up of 16 amino acids. The CDR3 DNA reads TGTGCCACCAGCGTGTGGGGACAGGTAACCCTCTATGGCTACACCTTC. Translated: CATSVWGQVTLYGYTF.

The genes are TRBV2 and TRBJ2-1, with D perhaps matching TRBD1 (6 bases). The CDR3 is 14 amino acids. Per the germline V gene, CDR1 is SNHLY and CDR2 is FYNNEI. V lost 3 bases, J lost 7 bases, and 13 bases lay in between. As DNA, the CDR3 is TGTGCCAGCAGTGACCGGACAGCCCTTAATGAGCAGTTCTTC. Translating it yields CASSDRTALNEQFF. Together with reference TRBV2 and TRBJ2-1, the CDR3 gives the full variable domain: EPEVTQTPSHQVTQMGQEVILRCVPISNHLYFYWYRQILGQKVEFLVSFYNNEISEKSEIFDDQFSVERPDGSNFTLKIRSTKLEDSAMYFCASSDRTALNEQFFGPGTRLTVL.

This clonotype was recorded at least ten times. This chain uses TRBV9 with TRBJ1-1; the D is unclear. The CDR3 loop spans 15 amino acids. CDR1 and CDR2 from the germline V gene are SGDLS and YYNGEE. Trimming pared 0 bases from V and 2 bases from J, leaving 11 bases between. DNA of the CDR3: TGTGCCAGCAGCGTAGGTGGAGCGGTAAACACTGAAGCTTTCTTT. Translating gives CASSVGGAVNTEAFF.

Concerning this clonotype: A clone one base away is much larger, so this may be a read error. The V and J genes are TRBV5-1 and TRBJ2-2, with TRBD1 matching over 9 bases. The CDR3 runs to 19 residues. Germline loops: CDR1 SGHRS, CDR2 YFSETQ. DNA for the CDR3: TGCGCCAGAAGCTCACATGGATATGGACAGGGGAGGATCACCGGGGAGCTGTTTTTT. It yields the protein CARSSHGYGQGRITGELFF.

This chain links TRBV7-9 with TRBJ1-2; TRBD1 is a possible D gene (5 bases). CDR1 is SEHNR, CDR2 FQNEAQ, per germline (reference sequence). V was pared by 1 base and J by 4 bases, with 10 bases between. The CDR3 has 14 residues. The CDR3 here is CASSLGGAVYGYTF. The CDR3 DNA sequence: TGTGCCAGCAGCTTAGGCGGGGCAGTCTATGGCTACACCTTC.

This clonotype was counted a few times. CDR3 sequence (DNA): TGCGCCAGCAGCTTGGAAGGGGGCTTGGGTCAGCCCCAGCATTTT. This translates into CASSLEGGLGQPQHF. This sequence joins TRBV5-1 and TRBJ1-5, with 7 bases fitting TRBD1. Germline assignment: CDR1 SGHRS and CDR2 YFSETQ. V lost 0 bases and J lost 6; bases outside the gene matches: 6. This CDR3 is built from 15 residues.

This clonotype was recorded many times. This chain joins TRBV6-5 and TRBJ1-4; tentatively, D is TRBD1 (6 bases). Trimming took 5 bases from V and 9 from J, leaving 16 bases between them. This CDR3 has 14 residues. CDR1 and CDR2 (germline): MNHEY, SVGAGI. The DNA for the CDR3 is TGTGCCAGCAGTCACGACAGGAAGGTGCAAAAACTGTTTTTT. Encoded protein: CASSHDRKVQKLFF.

This clonotype was detected many times. The CDR3 DNA follows: TGTGCCACCAGTGACCCCATTTACGGCTACACCTTC. Protein: CATSDPIYGYTF. This sequence joins TRBV24-1 and TRBJ1-2; D ambiguous. CDR3 length equals 12 residues. Germline V gives CDR1 KGHDR, CDR2 SFDVKD. V gave up 4 bases and J gave up 8 bases, with 10 bases separating them.

The chain joins TRBV10-3 to TRBJ2-5, with D perhaps TRBD1 (5 bases). CDR1 is ENHRY and CDR2 is SYGVKD in the germline V gene. The CDR3 is 13 residues long. Trimming cost V 7 bases and J 1 base, with 10 bases left between them. The CDR3 is CAITARAQETQYF. The CDR3 DNA sequence: TGTGCCATCACGGCCAGGGCCCAAGAGACCCAGTACTTC.

This clonotype was seen only a few times. The chain couples TRBV28 to TRBJ1-5; D is possibly TRBD1 (5 bases). CDR3 length: 14 amino acids. V shed 6 bases and J shed 8 bases, with 17 bases lying between them. The germline V gene encodes CDR1 MDHEN and CDR2 SYDVKM. CDR3 sequence: CASRPPQGGKPQHF. The CDR3 coding sequence is TGTGCCAGCAGGCCCCCCCAGGGCGGAAAGCCCCAGCATTTT.

This clonotype has ten or more counts. The chain couples TRBV7-3 to TRBJ1-5; D might be TRBD1 (6 bases). Germline CDR1 and CDR2: SGHTA and FQGTGA. V dropped 1 base and J dropped 3 bases, with 16 bases sitting between them. This CDR3 has 17 amino acids. This chain's CDR3 is CASSLKGRGVLNQPQHF. As DNA, the CDR3 is TGTGCCAGCAGCTTAAAGGGTAGGGGGGTCCTCAATCAGCCCCAGCATTTT.

This chain uses TRBV27 with TRBJ1-5; D gene unclear. The CDR3 has 12 amino acids. Looked up from germline, CDR1 is MNHEY and CDR2 is SMNVEV (reference sequence). With 5 bases removed from V and 9 bases from J, the gap between germline ends came to 11 bases. CDR3 coding DNA: TGTGCCAGCAGTGCCCCGGAGGGGCCCCAGCATTTT. Protein: CASSAPEGPQHF.

The rearrangement links TRBV6-1 to TRBJ1-2; no firm D call. The CDR3 runs to 13 residues. CDR1 is MNHNS and CDR2 is SASEGT in the germline V gene. V was pared by 1 base and J by 5 bases, with 8 bases between. The CDR3, as DNA: TGTGCCAGCAGTGAAGGGCTGAATTATGGCTACACCTTC. Translating it yields CASSEGLNYGYTF.

This clonotype appeared many times. This sequence joins TRBV6-1 and TRBJ1-1, with a tentative D call TRBD1 (5 bases). The CDR3 sequence is 14 residues long. The V end was cut by 3 bases, the J end by 0 bases, with 8 bases between. Germline V gene data show CDR1 as MNHNS and CDR2 as SASEGT. The CDR3 reads CASSEGVMNTEAFF. For the CDR3, the DNA is TGTGCCAGCAGTGAGGGGGTTATGAACACTGAAGCTTTCTTT.

This chain joins TRBV19 and TRBJ2-5; 8 bases align to TRBD1. V shed 3 bases and J 7 bases; nucleotides not matched to a gene: 4. Per germline, CDR1 LNHDA and CDR2 SQIVND (reference sequence). The CDR3 has 13 residues. In nucleotides, the CDR3 is TGTGCCAGTAGTATTGGGACAGGAGTGACCCAGTACTTC. Protein sequence: CASSIGTGVTQYF.

This clonotype was detected ten times or more. The rearrangement links TRBV10-3 to TRBJ2-2, with 7 bases aligning to TRBD1. Trimming removed 3 bases from V and 9 bases from J; junction bases left unmatched: 7. The CDR3 covers 14 residues. The germline V gene encodes CDR1 ENHRY and CDR2 SYGVKD. CDR3 in amino acids: CAISETDRRRELFF. In nucleotides, the CDR3 is TGTGCCATCAGTGAAACGGACAGGAGAAGGGAGCTGTTTTTT.

V and J are TRBV6-1 and TRBJ2-7, with 7 positions matching TRBD2. The CDR3 spans 15 residues. The V gene's germline CDR1 is MNHNS and CDR2 SASEGT. V lost 7 bases to trimming and J lost 4 bases; unmatched junction nucleotides: 13. Here the CDR3 reads CASNGETGTTYEQYV. The CDR3 nucleotides read TGTGCCAGCAATGGAGAGACCGGGACTACATACGAGCAGTACGTC.

This chain links TRBV28 with TRBJ1-2, with D possibly TRBD1 on 6 matching bases. The CDR3 is made up of 13 amino acids. Germline V CDR1 and CDR2: MDHEN, SYDVKM. The V end lost 4 bases, the J end lost 8 bases, and 14 bases lay between the germline ends. The CDR3 region has the DNA TGTGCCAGCAGTTCCCGTTGGGGGGCGGGCTACACCTTC. Protein product: CASSSRWGAGYTF.

The V gene is TRBV25-1, the J gene TRBJ2-7; D is perhaps TRBD1 (7 bases). The CDR3 is made up of 15 amino acids. The V end lost 4 bases, the J end lost 1 base, and 14 bases lay between the germline ends. Germline V gene lookup returns CDR1 MGHDK and CDR2 SYGVNS. CDR3 residues: CASSAYPGGSYEQYF. The CDR3 nucleotides read TGTGCCAGCAGTGCATACCCAGGGGGGTCCTACGAGCAGTACTTC.